A single sample is the source of the 19 T cell receptor beta chains below, sequenced in a study of blood T cells in healthy people across ages. A J-beta primer mix and a sample-barcoded 5' primer were used in a second PCR of roughly 7 to 12 cycles. TCRdb re-called the 5' RACE reads through MiXCR, storing one row per CDR3 protein. Altogether fewer than 2 million distinct CDR3 sequences are present, roughly 43% being singletons, with the ten largest covering around 23%. The sequenced material came from blood. Receptors were obtained from a human donor in good health.

This clonotype was seen a few times. The rearrangement joins TRBV10-3 to TRBJ1-6, with 10 bases aligning to TRBD1. The CDR3 extends over 17 amino acids. After removal of 2 bases from V and 8 bases from J, the junction contained 9 bases not matched to a gene. CDR1 is ENHRY, CDR2 SYGVKD, per germline. CDR3 protein: CAISEPTTGTGDSPLHF. CDR3 nucleotide sequence: TGTGCCATCAGTGAGCCCACGACCGGGACAGGGGATTCACCCCTCCACTTT.

A few counts support this clonotype. The CDR3 here is CSVAWAARTDTQYF. As DNA, the CDR3 is TGCAGCGTTGCTTGGGCGGCTCGCACAGATACGCAGTATTTT. V gene TRBV29-1 combines with J gene TRBJ2-3; D not resolved. The CDR3 contains 14 residues. The germline V gene has CDR1 SQVTM and CDR2 ANQGSEA. The V end was cut by 4 bases, the J end by 1 base, with 12 bases between.

The V call is TRBV24-1, the J call TRBJ2-1; 12 positions agree with TRBD2. Germline V CDR1 and CDR2: KGHDR, SFDVKD. V shed 3 bases, J shed 8 bases, and the junction held 7 bases outside the gene matches. The CDR3 has 16 amino acids. The CDR3 loop is CATSDPTSGGYHEQFF. For the CDR3, the DNA is TGTGCCACCAGTGATCCCACTAGCGGGGGGTACCATGAGCAGTTCTTC.

V and J are TRBV7-9 and TRBJ1-1, with a weak D call TRBD1 (5 bases). V lost 5 bases and J lost 3, with 10 bases in between. Germline V gene lookup returns CDR1 SEHNR and CDR2 FQNEAQ (reference sequence). The CDR3 has 13 amino acids. The DNA of the CDR3 is TGTGCCAGCAGCAACGACAGACACACTGAAGCTTTCTTT. Translated: CASSNDRHTEAFF.

As DNA, the CDR3 is TGTGCCAGCGGCAGGGGGCCATCTGAACTGAATGAGCAGTTCTTC. Residues: CASGRGPSELNEQFF. This rearrangement joins TRBV2 to TRBJ2-1, with 8 positions matching TRBD1. Germline lookup yields CDR1 SNHLY and CDR2 FYNNEI. The CDR3 has 15 residues. The junction had 13 bases not matched to a gene; V was cut back by 8 bases and J by 7 bases.

Comment on this clonotype: At one end the junction does not follow the germline gene, possibly because of a read error. The rearrangement joins TRBV10-3 to TRBJ1-6, with D uncertain. The CDR3 is 15 residues long. Germline V lookup: CDR1 ENHRY, CDR2 SYGVKD. The chain's CDR3 is CTISELGPYNSPLHF. In DNA, the CDR3 is TGTACCATCAGTGAGTTAGGCCCCTATAATTCACCCCTCCACTTT.

CDR3 in amino acids: CASRPPGQRETQYF. CDR3 DNA sequence: TGTGCCAGCAGACCACCAGGACAACGGGAGACCCAGTACTTC. This chain connects TRBV2 to TRBJ2-7; a weak D match, TRBD1 (5 bases). The J call may be faulty, since TRBJ2-5 better matches the DNA end. The CDR3 runs to 14 residues. CDR1 and CDR2 from the germline V gene are SNHLY and FYNNEI.

Concerning this clonotype itself: The junction departs from the called germline gene at one end, perhaps through a read error. The chain combines TRBV4-1 with TRBJ1-1; D is unclear. CDR1 MGHRA and CDR2 YSYEKL come from the germline V gene. This CDR3 is built from 15 residues. This CDR3 is CASNQVPGLNTEAFF. CDR3 sequence (DNA): TGCGCCAGCAACCAAGTCCCGGGGTTGAACACTGAAGCTTTCTTT.

This chain joins TRBV19 and TRBJ1-2; D is possibly TRBD1 (5 bases). There are 12 residues in the CDR3. V shed 7 bases and J shed 4 bases, with 10 bases lying between them. Germline CDR1 reads LNHDA; CDR2 reads SQIVND (reference sequence). This chain's CDR3 is CASKGRTYGYTF. CDR3 bases: TGTGCCAGTAAGGGGCGAACCTATGGCTACACCTTC. The full variable domain, in which reference TRBV19 and TRBJ1-2 provide the parts outside the CDR3, is DGGITQSPKYLFRKEGQNVTLSCEQNLNHDAMYWYRQDPGQGLRLIYYSQIVNDFQKGDIAEGYSVSREKKESFPLTVTSAQKNPTAFYLCASKGRTYGYTFGSGTRLTVV.

At least ten counts were recorded for this clonotype. The chain is built from TRBV5-1 and TRBJ2-7; 9 nucleotides match TRBD2. The V gene's germline CDR1 is SGHRS and CDR2 YFSETQ. J lost 4 bases, V lost 1 base, and 6 bases had no gene match. The CDR3 extends over 15 amino acids. CDR3 bases: TGCGCCAGCAGCTTGATGACTAGCGGCCCGTACGAGCAGTACTTC. Translation gives CASSLMTSGPYEQYF.

The rearrangement links TRBV7-2 to TRBJ2-1; D ambiguous. V was clipped by 7 bases and J by 9 bases, with 10 bases between them. Germline lookup yields CDR1 SGHTA and CDR2 FQGNSA. The CDR3 spans 11 residues. The CDR3 sequence: CASTSSTEQFF. CDR3 bases: TGTGCCAGCACCTCTTCAACTGAGCAGTTCTTC.

Points on this clonotype: A junction boundary mismatches the germline segment, possibly from a read error. This chain uses TRBV9 with TRBJ2-2, with 9 nucleotides matching TRBD1. Looked up from germline, CDR1 is SGDLS and CDR2 is YYNGEE. The CDR3 length is 16 residues. CDR3 amino acids: CARSKQGAMNAGELFF. For the CDR3, the DNA is TGTGCCCGCAGCAAACAGGGGGCAATGAACGCCGGGGAGCTGTTTTTT. The whole variable domain, filled in from reference TRBV9 and TRBJ2-2, reads DSGVTQTPKHLITATGQRVTLRCSPRSGDLSVYWYQQSLDQGLQFLIQYYNGEERAKGNILERFSAQQFPDLHSELNLSSLELGDSALYFCARSKQGAMNAGELFFGEGSRLTVL.

The J gene is TRBJ2-7, the V gene TRBV29-1, with TRBD1 as a possible D gene (6 bases). This CDR3 has 12 residues. Trimming pared 5 bases from V and 7 bases from J, leaving 15 bases between. From germline, CDR1 is SQVTM and CDR2 ANQGSEA. The DNA for the CDR3 is TGCAGCGTTCAACAGGGTCCTGGGGAGCAGTACTTC. Protein product: CSVQQGPGEQYF.

The V call is TRBV6-2 or TRBV6-3, the J call TRBJ2-5; no clear D. Trimming removed 5 bases from V and 7 bases from J, with 14 bases in between. This CDR3 spans 13 amino acids. CDR1 is MNHEY and CDR2 is SVGEGT in the germline V gene. In DNA form, the CDR3 reads TGTGCCAGCAGTCAATCGGGCCCGAGGACCCAGTACTTC. Its protein is CASSQSGPRTQYF.

V gene TRBV20-1 combines with J gene TRBJ2-5; 8 nucleotides match TRBD2. The assigned J gene may be wrong: the sequence end matches TRBJ2-7 better. CDR3 size: 12 residues. The germline CDR1 and CDR2 sequences are DFQATT and SNEGSKA (reference sequence). In nucleotides, the CDR3 is TGCAGTGCTGAACCTAGCGGGTACGAGCAGTACTTC. It is translated as CSAEPSGYEQYF.

The chain joins TRBV7-2 to TRBJ2-1; D possibly corresponds to TRBD1 (6 bases). CDR3 length equals 15 residues. V lost 5 bases to trimming and J lost 2 bases, with 13 bases between them. CDR1 and CDR2 from the germline V gene are SGHTA and FQGNSA. CDR3 amino acids: CASSRTGRTYNEQFF. Written as DNA, the CDR3 is TGTGCCAGCAGCCGTACAGGGCGTACCTACAATGAGCAGTTCTTC.

This clonotype showed up just a few times. The V gene is TRBV7-3, the J gene TRBJ2-7; D is unresolved. The CDR3 contains 13 residues. Germline V gene lookup returns CDR1 SGHTA and CDR2 FQGTGA. V was trimmed by 3 bases and J by 3 bases, leaving 9 bases between them. The CDR3 sequence: CASSFGQHYEQYF. As DNA, the CDR3 is TGTGCCAGCAGCTTCGGCCAGCACTACGAGCAGTACTTC.

The count of this clonotype is one. The rearrangement uses TRBV20-1 and TRBJ2-7, with D tentatively TRBD1 (5 bases). Trimming cost V 5 bases and J 3 bases, with 8 bases left between them. The germline V gene encodes CDR1 DFQATT and CDR2 SNEGSKA (reference sequence). The CDR3 is made up of 11 amino acids. The CDR3 DNA reads TGCAGTGCTGGGGCCCTCTACGAGCAGTACTTC. Translated, it gives CSAGALYEQYF.

The CDR3 DNA reads as TGTGCCAGCAGTTACCTGTCGCCCAGAAGGGCTAACTATGGCTACACCTTC. Translated, it gives CASSYLSPRRANYGYTF. The chain is built from TRBV6-6 and TRBJ1-2; D unclear. Germline CDR1 and CDR2: MNHNY and SVGAGI (reference sequence). The CDR3 is 17 amino acids. The germline V and J ends were trimmed by 2 bases and 0 bases, with 16 bases remaining between them.